This entry features one T cell receptor (beta chain) sequence. These data belong to a study of blood T cell repertoires in COVID-19. Study-wide context: PBMCs, B-cell-depleted T cells, or T cells were the source of the cDNA or gDNA that made up the material.

This CDR3 is 15 amino acids long. Germline assignment: CDR1 LNHDA and CDR2 SQIVND (reference sequence). After removal of 5 bases from V and 6 bases from J, the junction contained 10 bases not matched to a gene. Clones were read by immunoSEQ multiplex PCR, and TCRdb kept only the in-frame ones, dropping some. This repertoire shows 280,000 or so clones, 70% to 90% found once; its top ten account for 5.5% to 8%. The V and J genes are TRBV19 and TRBJ1-5; 7 nucleotides match TRBD1. The sequenced sample consisted of peripheral blood. The source of this sequence is a woman between 25 and 40 years old who had recovered from COVID-19. The CDR3 reads CASSLFVTGSQPQHF. CDR3 bases: TGTGCCAGTAGTCTCTTCGTGACAGGGTCTCAGCCCCAGCATTTT. The entire variable domain, with the rest obtained from reference TRBV19 and TRBJ1-5, is as follows: DGGITQSPKYLFRKEGQNVTLSCEQNLNHDAMYWYRQDPGQGLRLIYYSQIVNDFQKGDIAEGYSVSREKKESFPLTVTSAQKNPTAFYLCASSLFVTGSQPQHFGDGTRLSIL.